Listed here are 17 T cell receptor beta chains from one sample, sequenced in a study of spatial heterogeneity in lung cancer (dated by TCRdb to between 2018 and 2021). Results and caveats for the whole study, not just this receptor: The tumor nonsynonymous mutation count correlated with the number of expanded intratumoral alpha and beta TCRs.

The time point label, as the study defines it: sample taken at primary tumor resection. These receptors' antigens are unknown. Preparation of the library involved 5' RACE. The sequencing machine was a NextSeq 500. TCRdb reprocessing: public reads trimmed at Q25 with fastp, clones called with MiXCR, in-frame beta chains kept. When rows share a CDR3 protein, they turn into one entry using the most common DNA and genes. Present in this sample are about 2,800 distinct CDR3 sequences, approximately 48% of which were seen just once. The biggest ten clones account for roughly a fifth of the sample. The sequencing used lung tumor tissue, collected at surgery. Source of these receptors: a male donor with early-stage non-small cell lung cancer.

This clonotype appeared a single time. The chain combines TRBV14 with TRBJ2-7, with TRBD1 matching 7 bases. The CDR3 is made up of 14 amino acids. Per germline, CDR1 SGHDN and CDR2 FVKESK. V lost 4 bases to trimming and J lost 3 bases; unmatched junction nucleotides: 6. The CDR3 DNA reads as TGTGCCAGCAGCCCCTTCCAGGGGGACTACGAGCAGTACTTC. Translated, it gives CASSPFQGDYEQYF.

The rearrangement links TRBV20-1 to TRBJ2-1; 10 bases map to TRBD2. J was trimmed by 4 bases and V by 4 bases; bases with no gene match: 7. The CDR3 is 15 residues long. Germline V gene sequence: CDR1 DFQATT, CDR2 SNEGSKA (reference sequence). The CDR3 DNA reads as TGCAGTGCTATAAAAGCGGGGGGGTTGTACAATGAGCAGTTCTTC. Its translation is CSAIKAGGLYNEQFF.

CDR3 sequence reads: CASSSDQGAYEQYF. Here the CDR3 DNA reads TGTGCCAGCAGCTCCGACCAGGGGGCCTACGAGCAGTACTTC. V and J are TRBV7-2 and TRBJ2-7; TRBD1 matches at 7 bases. Per germline, CDR1 SGHTA and CDR2 FQGNSA. CDR3 length equals 14 residues. J gave up 2 bases and V 4 bases, and 5 bases lay outside the gene matches. Using reference TRBV7-2 and TRBJ2-7 for the parts outside the CDR3, the full variable domain is GAGVSQSPSNKVTEKGKDVELRCDPISGHTALYWYRQSLGQGLEFLIYFQGNSAPDKSGLPSDRFSAERTGGSVSTLTIQRTQQEDSAVYLCASSSDQGAYEQYFGPGTRLTVT.

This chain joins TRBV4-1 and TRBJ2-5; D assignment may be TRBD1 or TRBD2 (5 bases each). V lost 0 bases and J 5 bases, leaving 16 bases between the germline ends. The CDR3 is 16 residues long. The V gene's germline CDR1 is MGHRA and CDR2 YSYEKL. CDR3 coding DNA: TGCGCCAGCAGCCAAGACGCCGGGGCCTTGGGGGAGACCCAGTACTTC. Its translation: CASSQDAGALGETQYF.

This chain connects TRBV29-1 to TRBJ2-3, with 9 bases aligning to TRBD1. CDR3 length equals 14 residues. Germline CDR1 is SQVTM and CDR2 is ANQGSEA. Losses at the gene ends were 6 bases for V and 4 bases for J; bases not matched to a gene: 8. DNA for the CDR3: TGCAGCGTAACCGGGACAGGGCGCCCAGATACGCAGTATTTT. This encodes CSVTGTGRPDTQYF.

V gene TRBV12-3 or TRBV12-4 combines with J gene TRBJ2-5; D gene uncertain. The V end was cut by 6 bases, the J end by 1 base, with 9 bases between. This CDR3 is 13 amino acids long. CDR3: CASSRPFQETQYF. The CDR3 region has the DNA TGTGCCAGCAGCAGGCCTTTCCAAGAGACCCAGTACTTC.

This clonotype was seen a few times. Written as DNA, the CDR3 is TGTGCCAGCAGTTTAAACAGGGGAGAGACCCAGTACTTC. This codes for CASSLNRGETQYF. The chain recombines TRBV27 with TRBJ2-5; TRBD1 aligns across 7 bases. The CDR3 totals 13 residues. CDR1 and CDR2 (germline): MNHEY, SMNVEV (reference sequence). Trimming removed 2 bases from V and 4 bases from J; junction bases left unmatched: 1.

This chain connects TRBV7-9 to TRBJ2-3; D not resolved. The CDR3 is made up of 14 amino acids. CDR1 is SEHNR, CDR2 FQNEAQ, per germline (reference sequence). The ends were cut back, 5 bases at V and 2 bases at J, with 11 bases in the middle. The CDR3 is CASSRTLDTDTQYF. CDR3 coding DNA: TGTGCCAGCAGCAGAACACTGGACACAGATACGCAGTATTTT.

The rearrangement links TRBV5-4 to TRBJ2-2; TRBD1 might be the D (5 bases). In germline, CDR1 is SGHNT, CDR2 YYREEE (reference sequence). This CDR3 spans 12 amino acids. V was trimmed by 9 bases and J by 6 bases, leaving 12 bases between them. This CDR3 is CANRPVAGELFF. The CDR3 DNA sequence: TGTGCCAACAGGCCAGTTGCCGGGGAGCTGTTTTTT. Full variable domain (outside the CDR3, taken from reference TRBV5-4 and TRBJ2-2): ETGVTQSPTHLIKTRGQQVTLRCSSQSGHNTVSWYQQALGQGPQFIFQYYREEENGRGNFPPRFSGLQFPNYSSELNVNALELDDSALYLCANRPVAGELFFGEGSRLTVL.

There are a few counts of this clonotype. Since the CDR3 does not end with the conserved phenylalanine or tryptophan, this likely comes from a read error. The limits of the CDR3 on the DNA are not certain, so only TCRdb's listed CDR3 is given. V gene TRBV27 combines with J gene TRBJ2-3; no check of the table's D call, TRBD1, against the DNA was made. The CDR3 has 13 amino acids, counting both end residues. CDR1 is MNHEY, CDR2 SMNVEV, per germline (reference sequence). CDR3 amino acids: CASSFSTSLPGYL.

The CDR3 is CASARTGPNTGELFF. Written as DNA, the CDR3 is TGTGCCAGCGCCCGGACGGGGCCTAACACCGGGGAGCTGTTTTTT. The chain combines TRBV3-1 with TRBJ2-2; TRBD1 or TRBD2 may be the D gene (5 bases each). Germline V gives CDR1 LGHDT, CDR2 YNNKEL (reference sequence). The CDR3 is made up of 15 amino acids. The ends were cut back, 8 bases at V and 2 bases at J, with 15 bases in the middle.

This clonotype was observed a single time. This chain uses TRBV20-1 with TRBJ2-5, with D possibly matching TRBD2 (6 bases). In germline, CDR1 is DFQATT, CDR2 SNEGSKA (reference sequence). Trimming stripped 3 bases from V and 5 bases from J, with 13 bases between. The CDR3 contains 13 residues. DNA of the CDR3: TGCAGTGCTAGGAGGAGGGCAGGGGAGACCCAGTACTTC. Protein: CSARRRAGETQYF.

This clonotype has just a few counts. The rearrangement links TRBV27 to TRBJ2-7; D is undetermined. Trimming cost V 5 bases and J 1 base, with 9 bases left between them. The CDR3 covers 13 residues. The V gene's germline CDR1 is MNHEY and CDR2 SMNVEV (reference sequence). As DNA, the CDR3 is TGTGCCAGCAGTGGGTTGGGGTCCTACGAGCAGTACTTC. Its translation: CASSGLGSYEQYF.

CDR3 in DNA: TGTGCCAGCAGCTTAGGATGGGGGGCTGCCGGCATTCAGTACTTC. Amino acids: CASSLGWGAAGIQYF. V is TRBV11-2 and J is TRBJ2-4; D possibly uses TRBD1 or TRBD2 (6 bases each). V was trimmed by 1 base and J by 9 bases, leaving 16 bases between them. The CDR3 consists of 15 residues. The germline CDR1 and CDR2 sequences are SGHAT and FQNNGV. The full variable domain, in which reference TRBV11-2 and TRBJ2-4 provide the parts outside the CDR3, is EAGVAQSPRYKIIEKRQSVAFWCNPISGHATLYWYQQILGQGPKLLIQFQNNGVVDDSQLPKDRFSAERLKGVDSTLKIQPAKLEDSAVYLCASSLGWGAAGIQYFGAGTRLSVL.

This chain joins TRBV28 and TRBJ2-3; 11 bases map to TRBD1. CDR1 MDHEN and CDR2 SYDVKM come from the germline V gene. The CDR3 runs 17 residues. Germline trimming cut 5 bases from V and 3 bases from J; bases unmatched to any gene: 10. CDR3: CASSTPGGTGGTDTQYF. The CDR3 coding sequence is TGTGCCAGCAGTACCCCCGGTGGGACAGGGGGTACAGATACGCAGTATTTT.

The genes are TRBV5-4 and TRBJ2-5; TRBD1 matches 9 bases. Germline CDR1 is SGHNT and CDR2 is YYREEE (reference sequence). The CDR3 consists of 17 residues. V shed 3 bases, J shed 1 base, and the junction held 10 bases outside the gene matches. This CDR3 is CASSSGQGWTGQETQYF. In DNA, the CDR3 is TGTGCCAGCAGCTCGGGACAGGGATGGACTGGCCAAGAGACCCAGTACTTC.

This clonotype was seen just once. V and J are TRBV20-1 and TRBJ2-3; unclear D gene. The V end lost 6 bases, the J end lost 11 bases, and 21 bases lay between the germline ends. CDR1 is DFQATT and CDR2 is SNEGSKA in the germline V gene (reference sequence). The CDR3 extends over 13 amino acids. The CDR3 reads CSAASLTAEEQYF. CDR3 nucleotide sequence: TGCAGTGCCGCAAGTCTCACAGCCGAGGAGCAGTATTTT.